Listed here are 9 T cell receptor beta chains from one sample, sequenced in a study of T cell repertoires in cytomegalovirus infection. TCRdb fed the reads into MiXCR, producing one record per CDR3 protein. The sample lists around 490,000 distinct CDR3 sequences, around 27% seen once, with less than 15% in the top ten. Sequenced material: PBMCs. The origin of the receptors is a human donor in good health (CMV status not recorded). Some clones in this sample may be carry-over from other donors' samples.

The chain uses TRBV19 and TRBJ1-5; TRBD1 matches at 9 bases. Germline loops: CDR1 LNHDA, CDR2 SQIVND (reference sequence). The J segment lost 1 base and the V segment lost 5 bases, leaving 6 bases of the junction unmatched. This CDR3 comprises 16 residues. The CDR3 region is CASSVTGGRSNQPQHF. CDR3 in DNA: TGTGCCAGTAGTGTGACAGGGGGAAGAAGCAATCAGCCCCAGCATTTT.

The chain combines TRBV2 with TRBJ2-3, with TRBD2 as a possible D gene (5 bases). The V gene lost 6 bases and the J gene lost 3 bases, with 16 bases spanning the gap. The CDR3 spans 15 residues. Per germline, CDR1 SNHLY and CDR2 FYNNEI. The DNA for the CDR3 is TGTGCCAGCAGGGGCTTTGTGGGAGTTACAGATACGCAGTATTTT. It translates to CASRGFVGVTDTQYF.

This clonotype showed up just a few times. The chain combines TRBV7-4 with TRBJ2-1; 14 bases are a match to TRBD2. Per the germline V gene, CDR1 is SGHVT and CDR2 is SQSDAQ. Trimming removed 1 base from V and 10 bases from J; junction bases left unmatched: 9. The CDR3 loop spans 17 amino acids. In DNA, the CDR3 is TGTGCCAGCAGCTTAGAGGGACTAGCGGGAGTAATGGGCGAGCAGTTCTTC. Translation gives CASSLEGLAGVMGEQFF.

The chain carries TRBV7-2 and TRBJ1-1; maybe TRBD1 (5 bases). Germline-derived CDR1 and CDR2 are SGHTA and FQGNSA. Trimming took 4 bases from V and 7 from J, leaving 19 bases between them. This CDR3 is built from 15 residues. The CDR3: CASSSPPQGKVEAFF. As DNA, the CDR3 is TGTGCCAGCAGCTCCCCCCCTCAGGGTAAAGTTGAAGCTTTCTTT.

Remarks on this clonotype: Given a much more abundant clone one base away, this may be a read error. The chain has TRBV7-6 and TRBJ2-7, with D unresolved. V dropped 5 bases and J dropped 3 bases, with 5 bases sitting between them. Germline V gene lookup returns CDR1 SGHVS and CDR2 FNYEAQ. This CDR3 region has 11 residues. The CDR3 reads CASSHDYEQYF. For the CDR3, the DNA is TGTGCCAGCAGCCATGACTACGAGCAGTACTTC.

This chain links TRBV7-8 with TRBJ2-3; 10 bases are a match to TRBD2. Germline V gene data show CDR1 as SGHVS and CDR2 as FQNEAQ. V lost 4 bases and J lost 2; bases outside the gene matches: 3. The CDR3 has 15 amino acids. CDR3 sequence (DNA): TGTGCCAGCAGCTGGGGGACTAGCGACACAGATACGCAGTATTTT. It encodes CASSWGTSDTDTQYF.

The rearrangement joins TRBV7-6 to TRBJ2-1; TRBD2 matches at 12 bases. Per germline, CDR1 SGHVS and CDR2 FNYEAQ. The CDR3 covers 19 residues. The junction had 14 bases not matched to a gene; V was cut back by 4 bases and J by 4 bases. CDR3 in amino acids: CASSYAHRLAGEVYNEQFF. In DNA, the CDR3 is TGTGCCAGCAGCTACGCCCACCGACTAGCGGGAGAAGTTTACAATGAGCAGTTCTTC. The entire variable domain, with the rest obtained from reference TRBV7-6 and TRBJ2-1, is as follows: GAGVSQSPRYKVTKRGQDVALRCDPISGHVSLYWYRQALGQGPEFLTYFNYEAQQDKSGLPNDRFSAERPEGSISTLTIQRTEQRDSAMYRCASSYAHRLAGEVYNEQFFGPGTRLTVL.

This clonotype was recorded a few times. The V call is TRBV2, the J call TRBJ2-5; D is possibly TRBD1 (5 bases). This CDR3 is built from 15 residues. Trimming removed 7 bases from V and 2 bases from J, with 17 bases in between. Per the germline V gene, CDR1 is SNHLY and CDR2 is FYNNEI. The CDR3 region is CASIAGFGWQETQYF. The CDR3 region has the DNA TGTGCCAGCATCGCAGGGTTTGGGTGGCAAGAGACCCAGTACTTC. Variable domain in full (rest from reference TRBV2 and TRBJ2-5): EPEVTQTPSHQVTQMGQEVILRCVPISNHLYFYWYRQILGQKVEFLVSFYNNEISEKSEIFDDQFSVERPDGSNFTLKIRSTKLEDSAMYFCASIAGFGWQETQYFGPGTRLLVL.

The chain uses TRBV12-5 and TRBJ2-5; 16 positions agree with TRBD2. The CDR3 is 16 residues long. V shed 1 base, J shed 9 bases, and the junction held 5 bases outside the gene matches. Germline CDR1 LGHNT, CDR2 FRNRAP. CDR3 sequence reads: CASGLASGLAGGPQYF. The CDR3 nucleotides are TGTGCTAGTGGTTTGGCATCGGGACTAGCGGGAGGGCCCCAGTACTTC.